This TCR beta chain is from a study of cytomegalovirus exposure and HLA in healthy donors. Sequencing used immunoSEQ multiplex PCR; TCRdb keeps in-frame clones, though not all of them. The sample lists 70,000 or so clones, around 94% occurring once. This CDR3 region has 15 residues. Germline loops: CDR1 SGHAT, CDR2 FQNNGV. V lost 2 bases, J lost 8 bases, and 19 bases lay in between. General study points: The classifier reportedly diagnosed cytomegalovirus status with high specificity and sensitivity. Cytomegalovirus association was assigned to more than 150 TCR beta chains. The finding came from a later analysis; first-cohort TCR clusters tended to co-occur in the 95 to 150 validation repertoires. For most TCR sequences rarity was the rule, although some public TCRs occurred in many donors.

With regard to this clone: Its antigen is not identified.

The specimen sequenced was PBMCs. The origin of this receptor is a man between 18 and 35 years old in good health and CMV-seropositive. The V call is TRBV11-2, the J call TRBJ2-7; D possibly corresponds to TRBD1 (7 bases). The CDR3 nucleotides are TGTGCCAGCAGCTTATCTGCAGGGGGGTCTAAGCAGCAGTACTTC. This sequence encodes CASSLSAGGSKQQYF.